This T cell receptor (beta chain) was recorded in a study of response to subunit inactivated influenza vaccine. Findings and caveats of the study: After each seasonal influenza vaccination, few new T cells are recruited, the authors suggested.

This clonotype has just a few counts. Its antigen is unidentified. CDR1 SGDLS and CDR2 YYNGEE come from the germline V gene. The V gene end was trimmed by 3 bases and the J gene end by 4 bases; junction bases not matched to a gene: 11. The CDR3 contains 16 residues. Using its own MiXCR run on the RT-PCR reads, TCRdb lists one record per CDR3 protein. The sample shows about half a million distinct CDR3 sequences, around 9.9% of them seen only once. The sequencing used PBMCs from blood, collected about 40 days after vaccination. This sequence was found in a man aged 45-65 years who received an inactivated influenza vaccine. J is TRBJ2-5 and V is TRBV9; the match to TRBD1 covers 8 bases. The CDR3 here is CASSASQGVVRETQYF. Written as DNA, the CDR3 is TGTGCCAGCAGCGCCTCACAGGGGGTCGTAAGAGAGACCCAGTACTTC.